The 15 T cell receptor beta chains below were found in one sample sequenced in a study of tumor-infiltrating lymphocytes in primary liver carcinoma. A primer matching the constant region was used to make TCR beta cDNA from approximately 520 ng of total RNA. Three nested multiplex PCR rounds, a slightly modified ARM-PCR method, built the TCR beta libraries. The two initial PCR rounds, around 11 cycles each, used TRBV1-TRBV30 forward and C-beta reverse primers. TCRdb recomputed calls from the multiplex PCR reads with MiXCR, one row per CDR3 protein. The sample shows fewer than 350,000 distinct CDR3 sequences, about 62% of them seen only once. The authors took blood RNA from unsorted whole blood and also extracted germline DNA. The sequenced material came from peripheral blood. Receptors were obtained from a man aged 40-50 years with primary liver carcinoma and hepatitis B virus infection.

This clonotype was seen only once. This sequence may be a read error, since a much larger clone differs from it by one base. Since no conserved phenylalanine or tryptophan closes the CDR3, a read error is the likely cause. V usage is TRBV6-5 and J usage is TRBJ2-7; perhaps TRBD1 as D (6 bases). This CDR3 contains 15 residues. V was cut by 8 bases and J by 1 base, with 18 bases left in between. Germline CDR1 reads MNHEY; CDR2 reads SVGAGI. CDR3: CASGRTGLYSYEQYL. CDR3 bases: TGTGCCAGCGGCAGAACAGGGCTTTATTCCTACGAGCAGTACCTC.

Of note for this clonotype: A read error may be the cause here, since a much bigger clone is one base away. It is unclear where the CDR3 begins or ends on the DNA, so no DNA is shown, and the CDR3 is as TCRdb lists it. The CDR3 loop is CASNVGQGAGEETHYF. The J gene is TRBJ2-5, the V gene TRBV6-1; no DNA check was done on the table's D call, TRBD1. The germline gives CDR1 MNHNS, CDR2 SASEGT. The CDR3 is 16 residues long, ends included.

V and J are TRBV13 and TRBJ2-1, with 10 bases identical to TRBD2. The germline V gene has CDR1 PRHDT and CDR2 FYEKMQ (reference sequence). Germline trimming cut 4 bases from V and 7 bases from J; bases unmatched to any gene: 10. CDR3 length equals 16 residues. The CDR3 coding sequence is TGTGCCAGCAGCTCAGCCTGGCTAGCGGGAGATAATGAGCAGTTCTTC. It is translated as CASSSAWLAGDNEQFF.

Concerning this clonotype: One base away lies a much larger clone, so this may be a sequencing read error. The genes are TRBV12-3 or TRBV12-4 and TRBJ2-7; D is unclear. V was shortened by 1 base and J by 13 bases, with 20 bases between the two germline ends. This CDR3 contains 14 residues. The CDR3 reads CASSLEGRRGVLYF. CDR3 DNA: TGTGCCAGCAGTTTAGAAGGCAGGAGAGGCGTTCTTTACTTC.

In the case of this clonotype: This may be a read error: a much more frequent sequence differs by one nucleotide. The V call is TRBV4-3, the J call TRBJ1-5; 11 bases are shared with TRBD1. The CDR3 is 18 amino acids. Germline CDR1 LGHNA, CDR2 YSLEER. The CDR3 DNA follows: TGCGCCAGCAACCAAGATCCGCCCGGGACAGGGGGAAACCAGCCCCAGCATTTT. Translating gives CASNQDPPGTGGNQPQHF.

The CDR3 DNA reads TGTGCCTGGAGGAAGGTAAGCGGGAGAGACAATGAGCAGTTCTTC. Encoded protein: CAWRKVSGRDNEQFF. V gene TRBV30 combines with J gene TRBJ2-1; 8 nucleotides align to TRBD2. Germline V gene data show CDR1 as GTSNPN and CDR2 as SVGIG (reference sequence). CDR3 length: 15 residues. V shed 3 bases and J 5 bases; nucleotides not matched to a gene: 9.

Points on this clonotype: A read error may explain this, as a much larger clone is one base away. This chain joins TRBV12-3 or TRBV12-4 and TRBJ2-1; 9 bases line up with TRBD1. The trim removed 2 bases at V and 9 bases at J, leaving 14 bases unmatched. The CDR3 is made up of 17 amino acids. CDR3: CASSLFTGGPWNPEQFF. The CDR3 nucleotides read TGTGCCAGCAGTTTATTTACAGGGGGCCCTTGGAATCCTGAGCAGTTCTTC.

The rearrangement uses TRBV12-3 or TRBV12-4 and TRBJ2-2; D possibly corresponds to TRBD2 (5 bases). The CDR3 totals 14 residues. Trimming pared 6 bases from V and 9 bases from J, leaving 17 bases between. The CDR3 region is CASSLKRDIWELFF. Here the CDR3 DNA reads TGTGCCAGCAGCCTCAAGAGGGATATATGGGAGCTGTTTTTT.

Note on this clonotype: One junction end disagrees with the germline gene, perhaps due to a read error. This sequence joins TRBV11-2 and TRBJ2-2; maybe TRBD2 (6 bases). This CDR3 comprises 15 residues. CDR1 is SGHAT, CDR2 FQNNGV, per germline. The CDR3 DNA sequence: TGTGCCAGCAGCCTTTTAGTCGCGAACACCGGGGGGCTGTTTTTT. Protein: CASSLLVANTGGLFF.

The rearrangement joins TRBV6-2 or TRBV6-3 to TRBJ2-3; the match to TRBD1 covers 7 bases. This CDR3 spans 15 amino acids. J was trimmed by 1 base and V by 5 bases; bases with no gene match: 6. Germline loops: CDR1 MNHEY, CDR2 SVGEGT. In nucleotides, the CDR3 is TGTGCCAGCAGTCCGAGGGGGCAAGGCACAGATACGCAGTATTTT. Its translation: CASSPRGQGTDTQYF.

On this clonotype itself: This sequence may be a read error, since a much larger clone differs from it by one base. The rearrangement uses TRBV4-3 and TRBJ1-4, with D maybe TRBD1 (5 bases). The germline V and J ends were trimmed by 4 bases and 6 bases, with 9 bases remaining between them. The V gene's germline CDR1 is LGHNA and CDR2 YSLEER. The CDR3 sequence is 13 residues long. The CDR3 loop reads CASSRDADEKLFF. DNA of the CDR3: TGCGCCAGCAGCCGGGACGCTGATGAAAAACTGTTTTTT.

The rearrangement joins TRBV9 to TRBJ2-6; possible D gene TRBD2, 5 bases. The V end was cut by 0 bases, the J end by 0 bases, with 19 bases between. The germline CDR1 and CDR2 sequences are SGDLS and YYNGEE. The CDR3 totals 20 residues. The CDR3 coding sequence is TGTGCCAGCAGCGTAGGGGGTAATGCGGGCGCAGGCTCTGGGGCCAACGTCCTGACTTTC. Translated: CASSVGGNAGAGSGANVLTF.

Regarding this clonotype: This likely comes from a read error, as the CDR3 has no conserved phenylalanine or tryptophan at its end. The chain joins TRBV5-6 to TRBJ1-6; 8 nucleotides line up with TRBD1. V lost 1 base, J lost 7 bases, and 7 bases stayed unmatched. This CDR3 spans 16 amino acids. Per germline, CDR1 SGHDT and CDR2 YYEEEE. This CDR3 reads CASSLSGGSGNSPLHY. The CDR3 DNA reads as TGTGCCAGCAGCTTGTCAGGGGGCTCCGGGAATTCACCCCTCCACTAT.

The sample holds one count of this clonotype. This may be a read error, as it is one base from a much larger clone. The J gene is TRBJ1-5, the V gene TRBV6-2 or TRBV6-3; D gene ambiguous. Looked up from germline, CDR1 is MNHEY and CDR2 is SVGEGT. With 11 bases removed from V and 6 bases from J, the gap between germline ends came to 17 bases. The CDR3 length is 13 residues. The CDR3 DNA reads TGTGCCTGCGATGCGGGTTTTGCTCAGCCCCAGCATTTT. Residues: CACDAGFAQPQHF.

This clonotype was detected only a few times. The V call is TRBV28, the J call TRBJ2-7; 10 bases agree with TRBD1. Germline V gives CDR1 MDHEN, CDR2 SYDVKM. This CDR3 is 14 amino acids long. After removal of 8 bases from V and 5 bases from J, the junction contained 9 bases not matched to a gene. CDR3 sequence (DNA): TGTGCCAGCTTCTCCGGGACAGGGGCCCACGAGCAGTACTTC. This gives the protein CASFSGTGAHEQYF.